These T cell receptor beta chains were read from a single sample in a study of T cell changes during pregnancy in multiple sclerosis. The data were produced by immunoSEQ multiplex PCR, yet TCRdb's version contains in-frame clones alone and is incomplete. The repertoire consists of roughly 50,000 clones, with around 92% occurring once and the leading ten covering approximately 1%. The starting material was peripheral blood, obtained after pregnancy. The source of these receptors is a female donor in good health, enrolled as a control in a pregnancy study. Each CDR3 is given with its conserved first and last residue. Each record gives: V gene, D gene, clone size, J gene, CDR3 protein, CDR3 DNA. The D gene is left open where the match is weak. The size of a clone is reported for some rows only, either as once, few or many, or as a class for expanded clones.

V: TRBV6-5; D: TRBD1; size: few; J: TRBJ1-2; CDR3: CASSPTGGGGYGYTF; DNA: TGTGCCAGCAGTCCGACAGGGGGAGGGGGATATGGCTACACCTTC
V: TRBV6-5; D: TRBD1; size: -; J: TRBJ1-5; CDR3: CASSLDRNQPQHF; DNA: TGTGCCAGCAGTTTGGACAGGAATCAGCCCCAGCATTTT
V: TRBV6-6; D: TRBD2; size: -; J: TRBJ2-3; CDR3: CASTGTRGVGTDTQYF; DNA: TGTGCCAGCACCGGGACTAGGGGGGTAGGAACAGATACGCAGTATTTT
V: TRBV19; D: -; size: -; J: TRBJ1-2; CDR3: CASSIGAGNYGYTF; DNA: TGTGCCAGTAGTATAGGTGCAGGGAACTATGGCTACACCTTC
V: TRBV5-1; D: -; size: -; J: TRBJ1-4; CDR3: CASSLGGPDEKLFF; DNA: TGCGCCAGCAGCTTGGGGGGGCCCGATGAAAAACTGTTTTTT
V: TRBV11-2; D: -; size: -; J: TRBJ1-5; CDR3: CASSLEGASNQPQHF; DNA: TGTGCCAGCAGCTTAGAAGGAGCCTCTAATCAGCCCCAGCATTTT
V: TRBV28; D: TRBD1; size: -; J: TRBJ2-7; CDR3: CASSETGTGAGEQYF; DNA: TGTGCCAGCAGTGAAACCGGGACAGGGGCAGGAGAGCAGTACTTC
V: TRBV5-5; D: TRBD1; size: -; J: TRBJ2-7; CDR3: CASSLAFSGQGAYEQYF; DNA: TGTGCCAGCAGCTTGGCCTTCTCAGGACAGGGGGCCTACGAGCAGTACTTC
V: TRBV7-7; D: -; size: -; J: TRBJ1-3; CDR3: CASSLAGTGNTIYF; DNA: TGTGCCAGCAGCTTAGCGGGGACAGGAAACACCATATATTTT
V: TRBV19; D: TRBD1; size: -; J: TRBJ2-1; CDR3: CASGPGTGRNEQFF; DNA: TGTGCCAGTGGACCCGGGACAGGGAGAAATGAGCAGTTCTTC
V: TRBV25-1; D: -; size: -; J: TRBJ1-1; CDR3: CASSRSQGAYEAFF; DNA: TGTGCCAGCAGTCGGTCCCAGGGCGCTTATGAAGCTTTCTTT
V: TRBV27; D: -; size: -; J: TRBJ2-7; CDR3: CASSFSGREQYF; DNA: TGTGCCAGCAGTTTCTCGGGGAGGGAGCAGTACTTC
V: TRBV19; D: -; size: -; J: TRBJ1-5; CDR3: CASSPPGPFQPQHF; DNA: TGTGCCAGTAGTCCACCTGGGCCTTTTCAGCCCCAGCATTTT
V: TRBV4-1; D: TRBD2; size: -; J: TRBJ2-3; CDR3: CASSPPELAGDSTDTQYF; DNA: TGCGCCAGCAGCCCACCGGAACTAGCGGGGGATAGTACAGATACGCAGTATTTT
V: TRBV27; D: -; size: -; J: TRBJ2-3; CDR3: CASSAGLRGTQYF; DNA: TGTGCCAGCAGTGCGGGACTCCGGGGGACGCAGTATTTT
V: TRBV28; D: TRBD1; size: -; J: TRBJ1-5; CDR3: CASSTLTGRNQPQHF; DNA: TGTGCCAGCAGTACCTTGACAGGGCGCAATCAGCCCCAGCATTTT
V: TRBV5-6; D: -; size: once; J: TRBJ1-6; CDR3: CASSLGRDPVVSPLHF; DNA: TGTGCCAGCAGCTTGGGGCGGGACCCGGTCGTGTCACCCCTCCACTTT
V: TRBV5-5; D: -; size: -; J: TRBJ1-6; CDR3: CASSRGGQTPYNSPLHF; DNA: TGTGCCAGCAGCCGGGGGGGTCAGACACCTTATAATTCACCCCTCCACTTT
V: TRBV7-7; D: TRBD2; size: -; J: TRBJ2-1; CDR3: CASSRLSPGLASYNEQFF; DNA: TGTGCTAGCAGCCGTTTGTCCCCGGGACTAGCGTCCTACAATGAGCAGTTCTTC
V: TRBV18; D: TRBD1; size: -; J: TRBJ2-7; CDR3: CASSLTPGQGTYEQYF; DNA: TGTGCCAGCTCACTAACACCGGGACAGGGAACCTACGAGCAGTACTTC
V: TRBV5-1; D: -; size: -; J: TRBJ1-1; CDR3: CASSLGGMTEAFF; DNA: TGCGCCAGCAGCTTGGGAGGGATGACTGAAGCTTTCTTT
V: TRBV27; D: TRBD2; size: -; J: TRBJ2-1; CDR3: CASSLWIASGVSYNEQFF; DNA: TGTGCCAGCAGTTTATGGATCGCTAGCGGGGTCTCCTACAATGAGCAGTTCTTC
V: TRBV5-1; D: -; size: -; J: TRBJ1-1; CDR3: CASSLAQGNTEAFF; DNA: TGCGCCAGCAGCTTGGCACAGGGGAACACTGAAGCTTTCTTT
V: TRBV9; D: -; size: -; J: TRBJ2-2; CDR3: CASSVEGGITGELFF; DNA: TGTGCCAGCAGCGTAGAAGGCGGCATCACCGGGGAGCTGTTTTTT
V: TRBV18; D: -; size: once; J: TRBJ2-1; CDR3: CASSPQGNEQFF; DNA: TGTGCCAGCTCACCTCAGGGGAATGAGCAGTTCTTC
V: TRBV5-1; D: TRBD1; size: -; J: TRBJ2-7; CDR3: CASSEGAGGFYEQYF; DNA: TGCGCCAGCAGCGAGGGGGCAGGGGGCTTCTACGAGCAGTACTTC
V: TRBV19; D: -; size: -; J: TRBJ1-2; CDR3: CASSVNRVGDYGYTF; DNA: TGTGCCAGTAGTGTAAACAGGGTCGGCGACTATGGCTACACCTTC
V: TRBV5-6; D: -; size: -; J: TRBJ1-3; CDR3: CASSFPFSGNTIYF; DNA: TGTGCCAGCAGCTTCCCATTCTCTGGAAACACCATATATTTT
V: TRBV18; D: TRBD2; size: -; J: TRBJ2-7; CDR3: CASSPGTSETYEQYF; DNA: TGTGCCAGCTCACCAGGGACTAGTGAGACCTACGAGCAGTACTTC
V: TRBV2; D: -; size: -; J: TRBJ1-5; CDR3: CASSGGWRSSNQPQHF; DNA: TGTGCCAGCAGCGGAGGGTGGAGGTCTTCCAATCAGCCCCAGCATTTT
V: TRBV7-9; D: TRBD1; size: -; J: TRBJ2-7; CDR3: CASSSLGTALLEQYF; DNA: TGTGCCAGCAGCTCCCTGGGGACAGCTCTCCTCGAGCAGTACTTC
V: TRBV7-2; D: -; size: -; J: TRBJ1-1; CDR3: CASSLQQGIAAEAFF; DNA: TGTGCCAGCAGCCTCCAGCAGGGTATAGCAGCTGAAGCTTTCTTT
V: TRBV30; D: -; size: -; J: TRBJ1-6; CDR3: CAWSLTGTYNSPLHF; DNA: TGTGCCTGGAGTCTCACAGGGACCTATAATTCACCCCTCCACTTT
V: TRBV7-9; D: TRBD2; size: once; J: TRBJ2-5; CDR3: CASSQDGGAQYF; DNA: TGTGCCAGCAGCCAGGATGGGGGGGCCCAGTACTTC
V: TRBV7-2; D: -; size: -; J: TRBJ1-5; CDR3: CASSLASALNQPQHF; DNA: TGTGCCAGCAGCTTAGCGAGCGCCCTTAATCAGCCCCAGCATTTT
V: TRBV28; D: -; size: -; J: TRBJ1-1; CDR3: CASSLWETGTEAFF; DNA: TGTGCCAGCAGTTTATGGGAGACCGGCACTGAAGCTTTCTTT
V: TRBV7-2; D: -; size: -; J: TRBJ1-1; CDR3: CASRRLDRNTEAFF; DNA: TGTGCCAGCAGGAGGTTGGACAGAAACACTGAAGCTTTCTTT
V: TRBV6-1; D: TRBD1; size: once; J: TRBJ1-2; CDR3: CASSETGALYGYTF; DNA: TGTGCCAGCAGTGAAACAGGGGCCCTCTATGGCTACACCTTC
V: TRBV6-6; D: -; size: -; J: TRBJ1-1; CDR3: CASSYVTGQGTEAFF; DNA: TGTGCCAGCAGTTACGTCACAGGGCAAGGCACTGAAGCTTTCTTT
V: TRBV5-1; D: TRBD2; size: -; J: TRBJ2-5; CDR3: CASRIRDYGIQTQYF; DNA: TGCGCCAGCAGGATTCGGGACTACGGTATACAGACCCAGTACTTC
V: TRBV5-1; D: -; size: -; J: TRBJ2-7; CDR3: CASSQIDRLEQYF; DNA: TGCGCCAGCAGCCAGATCGACAGACTCGAGCAGTACTTC
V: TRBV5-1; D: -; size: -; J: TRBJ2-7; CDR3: CASSLESRAFYEQYF; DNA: TGCGCCAGCAGCTTGGAGTCCAGGGCCTTCTACGAGCAGTACTTC
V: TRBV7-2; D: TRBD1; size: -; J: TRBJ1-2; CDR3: CASSPGQGVGYGYTF; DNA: TGTGCCAGCAGCCCAGGACAGGGAGTCGGCTATGGCTACACCTTC
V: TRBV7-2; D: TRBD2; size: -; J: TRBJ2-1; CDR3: CASSFRTSGYNEQFF; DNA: TGTGCCAGCAGCTTTCGTACTAGCGGCTACAATGAGCAGTTCTTC
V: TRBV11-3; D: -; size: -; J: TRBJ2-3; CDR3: CASSLEGGSIGTDTQYF; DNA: TGTGCCAGCAGCTTAGAAGGAGGATCTATCGGCACAGATACGCAGTATTTT
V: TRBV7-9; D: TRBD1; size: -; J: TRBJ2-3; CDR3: CASSKTGGPDTQYF; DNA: TGTGCCAGCAGCAAAACAGGGGGCCCAGATACGCAGTATTTT
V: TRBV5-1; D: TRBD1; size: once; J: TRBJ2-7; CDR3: CASSLPGQGAREQYF; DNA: TGCGCCAGCAGCCTACCGGGACAGGGGGCGCGGGAGCAGTACTTC
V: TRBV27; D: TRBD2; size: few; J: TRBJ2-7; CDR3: CASSGGRRHEQYF; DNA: TGTGCCAGCAGTGGCGGGAGGCGCCACGAGCAGTACTTC